This T cell receptor beta chain was obtained from a study of neurological immune-mediated disorders. Study conclusions and caveats: Subjects shared no identical expanded-clone CDR3 amino acid sequences, suggesting private TCR-beta repertoires in all groups. The level of TCR clonal expansion was highest in patients with HTLV-1-associated myelopathy and lowest in multiple sclerosis, where it fell below the level seen in healthy controls.

Synthesis of cDNA used 5'RACE (with 10-nucleotide random UMIs). From 15-18 subjects, every sequencing run obtained over 170 million TCR-beta sequences. TCRdb called the 5' RACE reads again in MiXCR, with one record for every CDR3 protein. The data contain 16,000 or so distinct CDR3 sequences, approximately 10% of them singletons. This clonotype was observed at least ten times. Its matching antigen is unknown. The germline V gene has CDR1 SEHNR and CDR2 FQNEAQ (reference sequence). The CDR3 spans 13 residues. V lost 5 bases and J lost 2; bases outside the gene matches: 3. This clonotype was obtained from a man aged 45-65 years in good health. Sequences were obtained from CD8+ T cells from blood. V gene TRBV7-9 combines with J gene TRBJ2-7; 7 nucleotides match TRBD1. CDR3 residues: CASSGQVTYEQYF. CDR3 nucleotide sequence: TGTGCCAGCAGCGGACAGGTAACCTACGAGCAGTACTTC.